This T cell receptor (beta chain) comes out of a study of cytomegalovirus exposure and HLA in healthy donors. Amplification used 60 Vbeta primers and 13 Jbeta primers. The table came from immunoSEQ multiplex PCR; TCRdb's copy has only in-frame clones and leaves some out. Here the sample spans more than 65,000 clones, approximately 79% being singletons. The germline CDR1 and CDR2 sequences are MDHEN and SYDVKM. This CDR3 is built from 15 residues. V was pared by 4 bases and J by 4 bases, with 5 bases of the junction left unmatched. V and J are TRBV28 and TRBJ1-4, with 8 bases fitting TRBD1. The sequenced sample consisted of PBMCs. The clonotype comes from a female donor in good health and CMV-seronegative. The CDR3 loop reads CASSSQGAGNEKLFF. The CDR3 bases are TGTGCCAGCAGTTCTCAGGGGGCCGGTAATGAAAAACTGTTTTTT.